This T cell receptor (beta chain) was retrieved from a study of response to subunit inactivated influenza vaccine. Notes on the study in general: It was the authors' suggestion that each seasonal influenza vaccination recruits few new T cells.

This clonotype showed up many times. Its antigen is undetermined. TCRdb called the RT-PCR reads again in MiXCR, with one record for every CDR3 protein. The sample has 150,000 to 200,000 distinct CDR3 sequences, approximately 11% seen once; the top ten hold roughly 12%. Germline V gives CDR1 LNHDA, CDR2 SQIVND (reference sequence). The J segment lost 6 bases and the V segment lost 4 bases, leaving 5 bases of the junction unmatched. The CDR3 extends over 13 amino acids. The rearrangement links TRBV19 to TRBJ1-1; 7 bases line up with TRBD1. This clonotype originated in a man aged 50 or older who received an inactivated influenza vaccine. The specimen comprised non-naive T cells sorted from PBMCs, sampled 45 days after vaccination. CDR3 coding DNA: TGTGCCAGTAGTACGACAGGGTTGGCTGAAGCTTTCTTT. Protein product: CASSTTGLAEAFF.